These T cell receptor beta chains were read from a single sample in a study of shared clonotypes between healthy human individuals. The assay was immunoSEQ multiplex PCR, and TCRdb's table has in-frame clones only and misses some. Seen here are about 2.4 million clones, approximately 93% observed once, and the top ten hold around 0.4%. The sequenced sample consisted of naive CD4+ T cells from PBMCs. These receptor sequences come from a man aged 18 to 29 in good health. Some clones in this sample may be carry-over from other donors' samples. CDR3s leave out the opening cysteine and the closing phenylalanine or tryptophan. Fields, in order: CDR3 protein, V gene, D gene. The D gene is left open where the match is weak.

CDR3aa: ASCSGTAQETQY
v_gene: TRBV6-1
d_gene: TRBD1

CDR3aa: AWALRDSQETQY
v_gene: TRBV30
d_gene: TRBD1

CDR3aa: ASSLVREGTNEKLF
v_gene: TRBV28
d_gene: NA

CDR3aa: ASSSPGSGNTIY
v_gene: TRBV5-6
d_gene: NA

CDR3aa: ASSPRLNTGELF
v_gene: TRBV18
d_gene: NA

CDR3aa: ASSQVPTGTSSQETQY
v_gene: TRBV4-1
d_gene: TRBD2

CDR3aa: ASSVGQGARETQY
v_gene: TRBV9
d_gene: TRBD1

CDR3aa: ASSRLPGEPQH
v_gene: TRBV4-1
d_gene: NA

CDR3aa: ASSIGRANSPLH
v_gene: TRBV19
d_gene: NA

CDR3aa: ASSAGRYNSPLH
v_gene: TRBV7-3
d_gene: NA

CDR3aa: ASSRKVPQTDTQY
v_gene: TRBV5-4
d_gene: NA

CDR3aa: ASSISSATDTQY
v_gene: TRBV19
d_gene: NA

CDR3aa: ASSPGPPNTGELF
v_gene: TRBV5-1
d_gene: NA

CDR3aa: SVQTGGTEAF
v_gene: TRBV29-1
d_gene: TRBD1

CDR3aa: ASSPPSGLHYGYT
v_gene: TRBV18
d_gene: NA

CDR3aa: ASSLLQGAVEGTEAF
v_gene: TRBV28
d_gene: TRBD1

CDR3aa: ASSLRVWAF
v_gene: TRBV11-2
d_gene: NA

CDR3aa: ASSQATSGRYGGTDTQY
v_gene: TRBV5-1
d_gene: TRBD2

CDR3aa: ASSLDPAGALAGELF
v_gene: TRBV28
d_gene: NA

CDR3aa: ASSYRTSGRGETQY
v_gene: TRBV6-5
d_gene: TRBD2

CDR3aa: ASSAGTGSYEQY
v_gene: TRBV5-1
d_gene: TRBD1